This T cell receptor beta chain was sequenced for a study of CD8 T cells in ankylosing spondylitis. Study results and caveats: Ankylosing spondylitis blood appeared to carry a characteristic TCR beta motif of roughly eight highly homologous variants. Reportedly, disease-linked clones are significantly enriched in ankylosing spondylitis patients' matched synovial fluid.

Per germline, CDR1 LNHNV and CDR2 YYDKDF (reference sequence). After removal of 1 base from V and 3 bases from J, the junction contained 11 bases not matched to a gene. The CDR3 has 18 residues. This clonotype has more than one count but fewer than ten. No antigen is known for it. For TCR beta, libraries came from quantitative 5'-RACE with molecular barcodes. MiXCR, run by TCRdb on the 5' RACE reads, gives a single entry per CDR3 protein. The data contain around 450,000 distinct CDR3 sequences, 25% to 30% of them seen just once; the ten biggest clones take up roughly 0.8%. The sequenced sample was blood, either unsorted or a sorted T cell fraction (not recorded which). The receptor's source is a male donor with ankylosing spondylitis. The chain uses TRBV15 and TRBJ2-5; TRBD1 agrees at 10 bases. The CDR3 sequence: CATSRGYPGQGKEETQYF. The CDR3 region has the DNA TGTGCCACCAGCAGAGGTTATCCGGGACAGGGGAAGGAAGAGACCCAGTACTTC. Full variable domain (outside the CDR3, taken from reference TRBV15 and TRBJ2-5): DAMVIQNPRYQVTQFGKPVTLSCSQTLNHNVMYWYQQKSSQAPKLLFHYYDKDFNNEADTPDNFQSRRPNTSFCFLDIRSPGLGDTAMYLCATSRGYPGQGKEETQYFGPGTRLLVL.